The 9 T cell receptor beta chains reported below all come from one sample, sequenced in a study of T cells after yellow fever vaccination. TCRdb re-analysed the 5' RACE reads in MiXCR, keeping a single row per CDR3 protein. The sample lists 450,000 to 550,000 distinct CDR3 sequences; about a fifth were seen once. This material consisted of PBMCs, taken 15 days after the yellow fever booster vaccination. Source of these receptors: a man aged 25-40 years who received the YFV17D yellow fever vaccine.

The CDR3 region is CSVVDPLGQGYEQYF. CDR3 nucleotide sequence: TGCAGCGTTGTGGACCCCCTGGGACAGGGCTACGAGCAGTACTTC. The gene calls are TRBV29-1 and TRBJ2-7; 9 bases match TRBD1. Per the germline V gene, CDR1 is SQVTM and CDR2 is ANQGSEA. This CDR3 comprises 15 residues. V was clipped by 4 bases and J by 3 bases; unmatched bases: 10.

This clonotype was counted only a few times. The chain joins TRBV5-1 to TRBJ1-1; D gene ambiguous. Trimming took off 0 bases at V and 1 base at J, with 7 bases between the two ends. There are 14 residues in the CDR3. Germline V gene lookup returns CDR1 SGHRS and CDR2 YFSETQ. CDR3 DNA: TGCGCCAGCAGCTTGGGGACGGAGAACACTGAAGCTTTCTTT. Translation: CASSLGTENTEAFF.

There are a few counts of this clonotype. The chain has TRBV10-3 and TRBJ1-2; 7 bases line up with TRBD1. V lost 7 bases to trimming and J lost 7 bases; unmatched junction nucleotides: 9. The CDR3 extends over 13 amino acids. Germline V gene sequence: CDR1 ENHRY, CDR2 SYGVKD. CDR3 nucleotide sequence: TGTGCCATCAAAAACCCAACAGGGGCTGGCTACACCTTC. Translation: CAIKNPTGAGYTF.

The rearrangement uses TRBV4-3 and TRBJ2-2, with D tentatively TRBD2 (6 bases). Trimming pared 4 bases from V and 7 bases from J, leaving 22 bases between. The germline V gene encodes CDR1 LGHNA and CDR2 YSLEER. The CDR3 runs 17 residues. The CDR3 sequence: CASSLEWTIRGGGELFF. CDR3 sequence (DNA): TGCGCCAGCAGCCTAGAATGGACCATTAGGGGAGGCGGGGAGCTGTTTTTT.

The chain has TRBV9 and TRBJ1-6, with D possibly matching TRBD1 (6 bases). Trimming took 3 bases from V and 9 from J, leaving 13 bases between them. The germline CDR1 and CDR2 sequences are SGDLS and YYNGEE. There are 14 residues in the CDR3. The CDR3 spells CASSGGGDGSPLHF. DNA for the CDR3: TGTGCCAGCAGCGGCGGGGGCGATGGTTCACCCCTCCACTTT. The complete variable domain, with remaining parts taken from reference TRBV9 and TRBJ1-6, reads DSGVTQTPKHLITATGQRVTLRCSPRSGDLSVYWYQQSLDQGLQFLIQYYNGEERAKGNILERFSAQQFPDLHSELNLSSLELGDSALYFCASSGGGDGSPLHFGNGTRLTVT.

This chain uses TRBV12-3 or TRBV12-4 with TRBJ2-5, with TRBD2 as a possible D gene (6 bases). The germline V and J ends were trimmed by 5 bases and 5 bases, with 12 bases remaining between them. This CDR3 has 13 amino acids. The CDR3 here is CASSRLVPETQYF. The CDR3 DNA reads as TGTGCCAGCAGTAGACTAGTCCCGGAGACCCAGTACTTC.

To note about this clonotype: Sequence at one end of the junction differs from germline and may be a read error. The J gene is TRBJ1-5, the V gene TRBV15; 10 bases fit TRBD1. This CDR3 has 14 residues. CDR1 and CDR2 (germline): LNHNV, YYDKDF (reference sequence). Here the CDR3 reads CATSRERQGAERLF. In nucleotides, the CDR3 is TGTGCCACCAGCAGGGAAAGACAGGGGGCGGAGAGGCTTTTT. The complete variable domain, with remaining parts taken from reference TRBV15 and TRBJ1-5, reads DAMVIQNPRYQVTQFGKPVTLSCSQTLNHNVMYWYQQKSSQAPKLLFHYYDKDFNNEADTPDNFQSRRPNTSFCFLDIRSPGLGDTAMYLCATSRERQGAERLFGDGTRLSIL.

This clonotype was detected only a few times. The chain couples TRBV24-1 to TRBJ2-1; possibly TRBD2 for D (6 bases). This CDR3 is 16 amino acids long. V lost 4 bases and J 5 bases, leaving 17 bases between the germline ends. Germline V gives CDR1 KGHDR, CDR2 SFDVKD. CDR3: CATSDPVSGGNNEQFF. The CDR3 coding sequence is TGTGCCACCAGTGACCCAGTGAGTGGGGGGAACAATGAGCAGTTCTTC.

The chain recombines TRBV20-1 with TRBJ2-7, with 11 positions matching TRBD2. The CDR3 sequence is 16 residues long. Germline CDR1 is DFQATT and CDR2 is SNEGSKA (reference sequence). The junction had 7 bases not matched to a gene; V was cut back by 3 bases and J by 0 bases. CDR3 DNA sequence: TGCAGTGCTAGTTCCACGACTAGCGGGGCCTCCTACGAGCAGTACTTC. Amino acid sequence: CSASSTTSGASYEQYF.